These T cell receptor beta chains were read from a single sample in a study of T cell responses to AZD1222 COVID-19 vaccine. TCRdb's copy holds only in-frame clones and misses some; the assay was immunoSEQ multiplex PCR. The table has 100,000 to 150,000 clones, around 84% seen once; the top ten hold about 28%. This specimen consisted of peripheral blood, obtained 28 days after the second AZD1222 dose. The receptors originated from an adult who received the AZD1222 COVID-19 vaccine. Both conserved end residues are part of each CDR3. D genes are given only for firm matches. The size entry is marked missing in some rows and otherwise reads once, few, many or a size class.

clone_size j_call v_call d_call cdr3_nt cdr3_aa
. TRBJ2-1 TRBV4-1 TRBD1 TGCGCCAGCAGCCAAGAGTCTGGACAGGGCCTGGGCAATGAGCAGTTCTTC CASSQESGQGLGNEQFF
. TRBJ1-1 TRBV11-3 . TGTGCCAGCAGCTTGAAGAACACTGAAGCTTTCTTT CASSLKNTEAFF
. TRBJ1-4 TRBV2 TRBD1 TGTGCCAGCAGCACCGGGACAGGGGGACGAAAACTGTTTTTT CASSTGTGGRKLFF
. TRBJ1-1 TRBV29-1 . TGCAGCGTTGCTGGAGGGGATCGAGCTTTCTTT CSVAGGDRAFF
many TRBJ2-2 TRBV7-6 TRBD1 TGTGCCAGCAGCTTTTCCGGGACAGGGAACACCGGGGAGCTGTTTTTT CASSFSGTGNTGELFF
. TRBJ2-5 TRBV3-1/TRBV3-2 TRBD2 TGTGCCAGCAGTCCTAGCGGGGGAGGAGAGACCCAGTACTTC CASSPSGGGETQYF
. TRBJ1-3 TRBV9 . TGTGCCAGCAGCCGGAGAGGTAACTCTGGAAACACCATATATTTT CASSRRGNSGNTIYF
. TRBJ1-4 TRBV6-5 TRBD1 TGTGCCAGCAGTTACCGGACAGGGAGGAATGAAAAACTGTTTTTT CASSYRTGRNEKLFF
. TRBJ2-3 TRBV28 TRBD2 TGTGCCAGCAGTTCCCCTCGAGGGACTATCTCTCCCCCAGATACGCAGTATTTT CASSSPRGTISPPDTQYF
. TRBJ1-3 TRBV6-5 . TGTGCCAGCTACGCGGGAGCGGGCTTGAACACCATATATTTT CASYAGAGLNTIYF
. TRBJ1-2 TRBV12-3/TRBV12-4 . TGTGCCAGCAGTCCTCCGGGTCTCACCGTCTACACCTTC CASSPPGLTVYTF
once TRBJ2-7 TRBV9 TRBD2 TGTGCCAGCAGCGCGGGAGGGGATTCAGGCGAGCAGTACTTC CASSAGGDSGEQYF
. TRBJ2-5 TRBV2 TRBD2 TGTGCCAGCGGTAGCGGGGGGTCCCAAGAGACCCAGTACTTC CASGSGGSQETQYF
. TRBJ2-2 TRBV9 TRBD1 TGTGCCAGCAGCAAACGGACAGGCAGTGCGAACACCGGGGAGCTGTTTTTT CASSKRTGSANTGELFF
once TRBJ2-7 TRBV24-1 TRBD1 TGTGCCACCTCCCCAGGCGGGACAGGGAGCAACGAGCAGTACTTC CATSPGGTGSNEQYF
. TRBJ2-7 TRBV12-3/TRBV12-4 . TGTGCCAGCAGTCCCGGGGGAGGATCCGAGCAGTACTTC CASSPGGGSEQYF
few TRBJ2-7 TRBV20-1 . TGCAGTGCTATGAAGGGAGACGAGCAGTACTTC CSAMKGDEQYF
. TRBJ1-2 TRBV19 . TGTGCCAGTAGTAGCGAGAGGGGCCTTAACTATGGCTACACCTTC CASSSERGLNYGYTF
. TRBJ1-1 TRBV6-5 . TGTGCCAGCAGTTTTCGGGGTCAAAACACTGAAGCTTTCTTT CASSFRGQNTEAFF
. TRBJ1-2 TRBV19 . TGTGCCAGTAAAATCCGGGCTAACTATGGCTACACCTTC CASKIRANYGYTF
. TRBJ1-1 TRBV19 . TGTGCCAGTAGTATGAGTTGGAGGACTGAAGCTTTCTTT CASSMSWRTEAFF
. TRBJ1-1 TRBV10-3 . TGTGCCACCTCAGTCGATCGGACTGAAGCTTTCTTT CATSVDRTEAFF
. TRBJ1-5 TRBV6-5 . TGTGCCAGCAGCGGGGGGGGTCAGCCCCAGCATTTT CASSGGGQPQHF
. TRBJ1-6 TRBV5-8 . TGTGCCAGCAGCTTCGTCGGTTCGGGGGGCTCCTATAATTCACCCCTCCACTTT CASSFVGSGGSYNSPLHF
. TRBJ1-1 TRBV29-1 . TGCAGCGTCTCACGGGCCTCGAACACTGAAGCTTTCTTT CSVSRASNTEAFF
. TRBJ1-1 TRBV3-1/TRBV3-2 TRBD1 TGTGCCAGCAGCCAAGCGGACAGGGGAACTGAAGCTTTCTTT CASSQADRGTEAFF
. TRBJ1-2 TRBV2 . TGTGCCAGCTCGTTTGGGACACTTACTCAGACTGGCTACACCTTC CASSFGTLTQTGYTF